This T cell receptor (beta chain) appears in the sequencing data of a study of prognosis after radiotherapy for stage I lung cancer. From genomic DNA, two-round multiplex PCR was used to amplify TCR beta CDR3. Individual primers that were specific to each TRBV and TRBJ gene served in first-round PCR. Using its own MiXCR run on the multiplex PCR reads, TCRdb lists one record per CDR3 protein. The profile shows tens of thousands of distinct CDR3 sequences, 46% of them singletons. CDR1 SEHNR and CDR2 FQNEAQ come from the germline V gene (reference sequence). The CDR3 is made up of 13 amino acids. V lost 0 bases to trimming and J lost 6 bases, with 5 bases between them.

The sample consisted of PBMCs, taken before or after stereotactic body radiation therapy (not recorded which). This sequence joins TRBV7-9 and TRBJ2-2, with unresolved D. The clonotype comes from a donor at least 50 years old with non-small cell lung cancer. The CDR3 here is CASSLAQPGELFF. The CDR3 coding sequence is TGTGCCAGCAGCTTAGCGCAACCCGGGGAGCTGTTTTTT.